The clone carrying this T cell receptor (beta chain) was recorded a few times. The sample originates from a study of breast tumors, draining lymph nodes, adjacent tissues. V was cut by 0 bases and J by 2 bases, with 10 bases left in between. There are 15 residues in the CDR3. Germline CDR1 reads LGHDT; CDR2 reads YNNKEL (reference sequence). TCRdb re-derived calls from the multiplex PCR reads in MiXCR, one entry per CDR3 protein. The data show 85,000 to 130,000 distinct CDR3 sequences, over 20% seen once. The lymph nodes were axillary draining lymph nodes from breast cancer patients. Sequencing was carried out using axillary lymph node tissue. The TCR originated in a female donor with breast cancer. Some clones in this sample may be carry-over from other donors' samples. The V call is TRBV3-1, the J call TRBJ1-2; D remains unclear. The CDR3 DNA sequence: TGTGCCAGCAGCCAAGATCTAGAGGTAAACTATGGCTACACCTTC. Encoded protein: CASSQDLEVNYGYTF.